A selection of T cell receptor beta chains follows, all from one sample in a study of T cells after yellow fever vaccination. TCRdb processed the 5' RACE reads anew with MiXCR; each CDR3 protein has one entry. Of about 110,000 distinct CDR3 sequences listed, 7% to 8.5% are singletons. Specimen: CD8+ T cells sorted from PBMCs, collected 45 days after the yellow fever booster vaccination. These receptors all come from a man aged 30 to 39 who received the YFV17D yellow fever vaccine. Both conserved end residues are part of each CDR3. Each record gives: D gene, clone size, J gene, CDR3 length, V gene, CDR3 DNA, CDR3 protein. The D gene is left open where the match is weak. Only part of the rows carry a size: once, few, many, or a class if the clone is expanded.

d_call: NA
clone_size: few
j_call: TRBJ2-1
cdr3_length: 14
v_call: TRBV7-9
cdr3_nt: TGTGCCAGCAGCTTAGCGCGGGCGGGATATGAGCAGTTCTTC
cdr3_aa: CASSLARAGYEQFF

d_call: TRBD1
clone_size: many
j_call: TRBJ2-7
cdr3_length: 16
v_call: TRBV15
cdr3_nt: TGTGCCACCAGCAGAGACCGAGGGGACAGGGTCTACGAGCAGTACTTC
cdr3_aa: CATSRDRGDRVYEQYF

d_call: NA
clone_size: many
j_call: TRBJ2-1
cdr3_length: 14
v_call: TRBV27
cdr3_nt: TGTGCCAGCAGAAGGGGGGGGGTCTACAATGAGCAGTTCTTC
cdr3_aa: CASRRGGVYNEQFF

d_call: NA
clone_size: many
j_call: TRBJ2-5
cdr3_length: 16
v_call: TRBV3-1
cdr3_nt: TGTGCCAGCAGCCAAGGGGGACGAATGGACCAAGAGACCCAGTACTTC
cdr3_aa: CASSQGGRMDQETQYF

d_call: NA
clone_size: few
j_call: TRBJ2-3
cdr3_length: 16
v_call: TRBV21-1
cdr3_nt: TGTGCCAGCAGCATTAAAGTCTTGGGCGTCACAGATACGCAGTATTTT
cdr3_aa: CASSIKVLGVTDTQYF

d_call: TRBD2
clone_size: NA
j_call: TRBJ2-1
cdr3_length: 18
v_call: TRBV7-6
cdr3_nt: TGTGCCAGCAGCTCACTAGCGGGAGGGGGAAGCTCCTACAATGAGCAGTTCTTC
cdr3_aa: CASSSLAGGGSSYNEQFF

d_call: NA
clone_size: many
j_call: TRBJ2-1
cdr3_length: 17
v_call: TRBV24-1
cdr3_nt: TGTGCCACCAGTGACGTCGCCTCCAGGGAGCGAAACAATGAGCAGTTCTTC
cdr3_aa: CATSDVASRERNNEQFF

d_call: NA
clone_size: few
j_call: TRBJ2-5
cdr3_length: 12
v_call: TRBV2
cdr3_nt: TGTGCCAGCACCCTGACGGGAGAGACCCAGTACTTC
cdr3_aa: CASTLTGETQYF

d_call: TRBD1
clone_size: many
j_call: TRBJ2-7
cdr3_length: 16
v_call: TRBV12-3/TRBV12-4
cdr3_nt: TGTGCCAGCAGCCCTACAGGGGGCGGCGGTACCTACGAGCAGTACTTC
cdr3_aa: CASSPTGGGGTYEQYF

d_call: TRBD1
clone_size: NA
j_call: TRBJ1-4
cdr3_length: 18
v_call: TRBV12-3/TRBV12-4
cdr3_nt: TGTGCCAGCAGTTCGTCCGGACAGGGAAGTGGCTCTAATGAAAAACTGTTTTTT
cdr3_aa: CASSSSGQGSGSNEKLFF

d_call: TRBD1
clone_size: few
j_call: TRBJ2-7
cdr3_length: 14
v_call: TRBV5-1
cdr3_nt: TGCGCCAGCAGCTTGACCTACAGGGGGTACGAGCAGTACTTC
cdr3_aa: CASSLTYRGYEQYF

d_call: NA
clone_size: many
j_call: TRBJ2-7
cdr3_length: 13
v_call: TRBV6-5
cdr3_nt: TGTGCCAGCGACCTTGGCACTCACTACGAGCAGTACTTC
cdr3_aa: CASDLGTHYEQYF

d_call: NA
clone_size: many
j_call: TRBJ1-1
cdr3_length: 15
v_call: TRBV29-1
cdr3_nt: TGCAGCGTTGAAGGTCCCGGACAGCCGAACACTGAAGCTTTCTTT
cdr3_aa: CSVEGPGQPNTEAFF

d_call: NA
clone_size: many
j_call: TRBJ2-3
cdr3_length: 13
v_call: TRBV5-1
cdr3_nt: TGCGCCAGCAGCTTGGGTCGGGAGGATACGCAGTATTTT
cdr3_aa: CASSLGREDTQYF

d_call: NA
clone_size: many
j_call: TRBJ1-1
cdr3_length: 15
v_call: TRBV6-5
cdr3_nt: TGTGCCAGCAGTCCCTCAAGTGGGGGGCGGACTGAAGCTTTCTTT
cdr3_aa: CASSPSSGGRTEAFF

d_call: NA
clone_size: many
j_call: TRBJ2-1
cdr3_length: 11
v_call: TRBV6-5
cdr3_nt: TGTGCCAGCAGTAACGGTGGTGAGCAGTTCTTC
cdr3_aa: CASSNGGEQFF

d_call: TRBD2
clone_size: many
j_call: TRBJ2-7
cdr3_length: 15
v_call: TRBV12-3/TRBV12-4
cdr3_nt: TGTGCCAGCAGTTTCCGGACGGGGGGTCCCTACGAGCAGTACTTC
cdr3_aa: CASSFRTGGPYEQYF

d_call: NA
clone_size: many
j_call: TRBJ2-3
cdr3_length: 13
v_call: TRBV12-3/TRBV12-4
cdr3_nt: TGTGCCAGCAGTAACGCCTCCACAGATACGCAGTATTTT
cdr3_aa: CASSNASTDTQYF

d_call: NA
clone_size: many
j_call: TRBJ2-3
cdr3_length: 14
v_call: TRBV12-3/TRBV12-4
cdr3_nt: TGTGCCAGCAGTTTGGGCGGCCAGGGGGATACGCAGTATTTT
cdr3_aa: CASSLGGQGDTQYF

d_call: NA
clone_size: NA
j_call: TRBJ2-1
cdr3_length: 15
v_call: TRBV19
cdr3_nt: TGTGCCAGTAGTATTATTTCCGACTTGTACAATGAGCAGTTCTTC
cdr3_aa: CASSIISDLYNEQFF

d_call: NA
clone_size: many
j_call: TRBJ2-6
cdr3_length: 16
v_call: TRBV3-1
cdr3_nt: TGTGCCAGCAGCCAATACTTAGCTTCTGGGGCCAACGTCCTGACTTTC
cdr3_aa: CASSQYLASGANVLTF

d_call: NA
clone_size: NA
j_call: TRBJ2-7
cdr3_length: 12
v_call: TRBV6-2/TRBV6-3
cdr3_nt: TGTGCCAGCAGTTCCCGAGTAAACGAGCAGTACTTC
cdr3_aa: CASSSRVNEQYF

d_call: NA
clone_size: NA
j_call: TRBJ2-1
cdr3_length: 14
v_call: TRBV11-1
cdr3_nt: TGTGCCAGCAGCTTACAGCACAACTACAATGAGCAGTTCTTC
cdr3_aa: CASSLQHNYNEQFF

d_call: NA
clone_size: few
j_call: TRBJ2-7
cdr3_length: 12
v_call: TRBV9
cdr3_nt: TGTGCCAGCAGCGTAGATGGATACGAGCAGTACTTC
cdr3_aa: CASSVDGYEQYF

d_call: TRBD1
clone_size: many
j_call: TRBJ2-5
cdr3_length: 17
v_call: TRBV6-5
cdr3_nt: TGTGCCAGCAGTTACTCCGTCGGAGGGACAGGTCAAGAGACCCAGTACTTC
cdr3_aa: CASSYSVGGTGQETQYF

d_call: TRBD1
clone_size: many
j_call: TRBJ1-1
cdr3_length: 14
v_call: TRBV5-1
cdr3_nt: TGCGCCAGCAGCTTGGGAACAGGGGTAACTGAAGCTTTCTTT
cdr3_aa: CASSLGTGVTEAFF

d_call: TRBD1
clone_size: few
j_call: TRBJ2-1
cdr3_length: 16
v_call: TRBV5-1
cdr3_nt: TGCGCCAGCAGCAGCGGGACAGGGGGTCGTCTGAATGAGCAGTTCTTC
cdr3_aa: CASSSGTGGRLNEQFF

d_call: TRBD2
clone_size: once
j_call: TRBJ2-3
cdr3_length: 14
v_call: TRBV28
cdr3_nt: TGTGCCAGCAGGGCGGGAGGGCCTACAGATACGCAGTATTTT
cdr3_aa: CASRAGGPTDTQYF

d_call: NA
clone_size: NA
j_call: TRBJ1-1
cdr3_length: 13
v_call: TRBV12-3/TRBV12-4
cdr3_nt: TGTGCCAGCAGTTTATGGGGCGGGGCTGAAGCTTTCTTT
cdr3_aa: CASSLWGGAEAFF

d_call: TRBD2
clone_size: many
j_call: TRBJ2-1
cdr3_length: 16
v_call: TRBV20-1
cdr3_nt: TGCAGTGCTAGAGGTCCGCGGGAGGAGCTCTACAATGAGCAGTTCTTC
cdr3_aa: CSARGPREELYNEQFF

d_call: TRBD2
clone_size: NA
j_call: TRBJ2-1
cdr3_length: 17
v_call: TRBV19
cdr3_nt: TGTGCCAGTAGTTACATTCGTCCTAGCGGGAGGGCCATTGAGCAGTTCTTC
cdr3_aa: CASSYIRPSGRAIEQFF

d_call: NA
clone_size: many
j_call: TRBJ1-1
cdr3_length: 13
v_call: TRBV9
cdr3_nt: TGTGCCAGCAGCGGGGGAATGAACACTGAAGCTTTCTTT
cdr3_aa: CASSGGMNTEAFF

d_call: TRBD2
clone_size: many
j_call: TRBJ2-2
cdr3_length: 16
v_call: TRBV12-3/TRBV12-4
cdr3_nt: TGTGCCAGCAGTTTATTCGGGGGAGGGCCGAACGGGGAGCTGTTTTTT
cdr3_aa: CASSLFGGGPNGELFF

d_call: NA
clone_size: many
j_call: TRBJ2-3
cdr3_length: 17
v_call: TRBV7-2
cdr3_nt: TGTGCCAGCAGCTTAAACTCGAGGGGGTGGGGCACAGATACGCAGTATTTT
cdr3_aa: CASSLNSRGWGTDTQYF

d_call: NA
clone_size: few
j_call: TRBJ1-6
cdr3_length: 13
v_call: TRBV7-9
cdr3_nt: TGTGCCAGCAGCTTCCCCGGGTTGTCACCCCTCCACTTT
cdr3_aa: CASSFPGLSPLHF

d_call: NA
clone_size: many
j_call: TRBJ2-7
cdr3_length: 12
v_call: TRBV6-2/TRBV6-3
cdr3_nt: TGTGCCAGCAGCCCACTGAGCTACGAGCAGTACTTC
cdr3_aa: CASSPLSYEQYF

d_call: TRBD2
clone_size: few
j_call: TRBJ2-1
cdr3_length: 17
v_call: TRBV27
cdr3_nt: TGTGCCAGCAGTTTGTTCGATAGCGGGAGTGCTTTCAATGAGCAGTTCTTC
cdr3_aa: CASSLFDSGSAFNEQFF

d_call: TRBD2
clone_size: many
j_call: TRBJ2-1
cdr3_length: 15
v_call: TRBV27
cdr3_nt: TGTGCCAGCAGTTTATGGACTAGCGGGAGCAATGAGCAGTTCTTC
cdr3_aa: CASSLWTSGSNEQFF

d_call: NA
clone_size: many
j_call: TRBJ2-7
cdr3_length: 17
v_call: TRBV7-9
cdr3_nt: TGTGCCAGCAGCTTAGGAGTACCCCGGGACGTCTCCTACGAGCAGTACTTC
cdr3_aa: CASSLGVPRDVSYEQYF

d_call: TRBD2
clone_size: many
j_call: TRBJ2-7
cdr3_length: 15
v_call: TRBV20-1
cdr3_nt: TGCAGTGCCGTGAACGAAGCGGGAGCGATCGACGAGCAGTACTTC
cdr3_aa: CSAVNEAGAIDEQYF

d_call: NA
clone_size: few
j_call: TRBJ2-7
cdr3_length: 14
v_call: TRBV9
cdr3_nt: TGTGCCAGCAGCGTAGGTGATACCGGGAAGGAGCAGTACTTC
cdr3_aa: CASSVGDTGKEQYF

d_call: NA
clone_size: many
j_call: TRBJ2-5
cdr3_length: 16
v_call: TRBV28
cdr3_nt: TGTGCCAGCAGTCCCCAAGCAGAGACAGGCCAAGAGACCCAGTACTTC
cdr3_aa: CASSPQAETGQETQYF

d_call: NA
clone_size: few
j_call: TRBJ2-1
cdr3_length: 15
v_call: TRBV12-3/TRBV12-4
cdr3_nt: TGTGCCAGCAGCCTGGACGGATCTGGCTACAATGAGCAGTTCTTC
cdr3_aa: CASSLDGSGYNEQFF

d_call: NA
clone_size: few
j_call: TRBJ2-7
cdr3_length: 13
v_call: TRBV27
cdr3_nt: TGTGCCAGCAGCGCCAGGGGACGCGGCGAGCAGTACTTC
cdr3_aa: CASSARGRGEQYF

d_call: NA
clone_size: many
j_call: TRBJ1-1
cdr3_length: 13
v_call: TRBV12-3/TRBV12-4
cdr3_nt: TGTGCCAGCAGTTTCGGCAGGAACACTGAAGCTTTCTTT
cdr3_aa: CASSFGRNTEAFF

d_call: NA
clone_size: few
j_call: TRBJ2-2
cdr3_length: 16
v_call: TRBV25-1
cdr3_nt: TGTGCCAGCAGTGAATATTTTCCCGGGAAGGACGGGGAGCTGTTTTTT
cdr3_aa: CASSEYFPGKDGELFF

d_call: NA
clone_size: many
j_call: TRBJ2-1
cdr3_length: 16
v_call: TRBV15
cdr3_nt: TGTGCCACCAGCGGGTGGACGGGAAGCTCCTACAATGAGCAGTTCTTC
cdr3_aa: CATSGWTGSSYNEQFF

d_call: NA
clone_size: NA
j_call: TRBJ2-7
cdr3_length: 14
v_call: TRBV7-2
cdr3_nt: TGTGCCAGCAGTGAACAGACCGTTCGGGGCGAGCAGTACTTC
cdr3_aa: CASSEQTVRGEQYF

d_call: NA
clone_size: many
j_call: TRBJ2-1
cdr3_length: 14
v_call: TRBV7-2
cdr3_nt: TGTGCCAGCAGCAAGGATCAGCGGTACAATGAGCAGTTCTTC
cdr3_aa: CASSKDQRYNEQFF

d_call: NA
clone_size: many
j_call: TRBJ2-1
cdr3_length: 15
v_call: TRBV15
cdr3_nt: TGTGCCACCAGCAGAGGATCAAGCTCCTACAATGAGCAGTTCTTC
cdr3_aa: CATSRGSSSYNEQFF

d_call: NA
clone_size: many
j_call: TRBJ2-7
cdr3_length: 15
v_call: TRBV6-1
cdr3_nt: TGTGCCAGCGGAGGGGCAGGGCGGAGGTCCTACGAGCAGTACTTC
cdr3_aa: CASGGAGRRSYEQYF

d_call: TRBD1
clone_size: many
j_call: TRBJ1-1
cdr3_length: 14
v_call: TRBV25-1
cdr3_nt: TGTGCCAGCAGTGCCCCCGGGACAGGGGCTGAAGCTTTCTTT
cdr3_aa: CASSAPGTGAEAFF

d_call: NA
clone_size: NA
j_call: TRBJ2-1
cdr3_length: 13
v_call: TRBV12-3/TRBV12-4
cdr3_nt: TGTGCCAGCACTCTTCGGAACGGCAATGAGCAGTTCTTC
cdr3_aa: CASTLRNGNEQFF

d_call: NA
clone_size: many
j_call: TRBJ2-3
cdr3_length: 14
v_call: TRBV4-3
cdr3_nt: TGCGCCAGCAGCCAAGGAACCGGGGGAGATACGCAGTATTTT
cdr3_aa: CASSQGTGGDTQYF

d_call: NA
clone_size: many
j_call: TRBJ2-7
cdr3_length: 11
v_call: TRBV27
cdr3_nt: TGTGCCAGCAGTCACGGTGGAGAGCAGTACTTC
cdr3_aa: CASSHGGEQYF

d_call: TRBD2
clone_size: NA
j_call: TRBJ2-6
cdr3_length: 18
v_call: TRBV9
cdr3_nt: TGTGCCAGCAGCACTCCGGGACTAGCGGGAGTTGGGGCCAACGTCCTGACTTTC
cdr3_aa: CASSTPGLAGVGANVLTF

d_call: NA
clone_size: NA
j_call: TRBJ2-7
cdr3_length: 14
v_call: TRBV4-2
cdr3_nt: TGTGCCAGCAGCCAAGGGTCGGGGGCCGGCGAGCAGTACTTC
cdr3_aa: CASSQGSGAGEQYF

d_call: TRBD1
clone_size: many
j_call: TRBJ2-1
cdr3_length: 16
v_call: TRBV9
cdr3_nt: TGTGCCAGCAGCGCCTCGGGACAGGGGGCGTACAATGAGCAGTTCTTC
cdr3_aa: CASSASGQGAYNEQFF